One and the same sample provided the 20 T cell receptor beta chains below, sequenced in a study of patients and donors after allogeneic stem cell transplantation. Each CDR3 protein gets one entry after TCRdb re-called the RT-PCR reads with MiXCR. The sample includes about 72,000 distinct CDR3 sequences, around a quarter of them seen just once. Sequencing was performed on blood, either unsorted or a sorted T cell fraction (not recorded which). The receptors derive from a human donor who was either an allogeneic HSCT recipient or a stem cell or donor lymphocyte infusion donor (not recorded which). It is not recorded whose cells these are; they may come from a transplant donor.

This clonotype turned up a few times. CDR3 amino acids: CASTRFPGESLYGYTF. The CDR3 coding sequence is TGCGCCAGCACCCGCTTCCCAGGGGAGAGCCTATATGGCTACACCTTC. V usage is TRBV5-1 and J usage is TRBJ1-2; weak D call: TRBD1 (6 bases). Per the germline V gene, CDR1 is SGHRS and CDR2 is YFSETQ. CDR3 length: 16 amino acids. The V and J ends lost 6 bases and 5 bases respectively, with 23 bases between them.

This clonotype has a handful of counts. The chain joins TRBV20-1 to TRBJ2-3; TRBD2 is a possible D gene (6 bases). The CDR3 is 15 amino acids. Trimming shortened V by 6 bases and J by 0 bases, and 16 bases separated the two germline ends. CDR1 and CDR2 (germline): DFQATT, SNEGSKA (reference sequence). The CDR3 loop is CSALFPAGSTDTQYF. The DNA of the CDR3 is TGCAGTGCCTTGTTCCCAGCGGGTAGCACAGATACGCAGTATTTT.

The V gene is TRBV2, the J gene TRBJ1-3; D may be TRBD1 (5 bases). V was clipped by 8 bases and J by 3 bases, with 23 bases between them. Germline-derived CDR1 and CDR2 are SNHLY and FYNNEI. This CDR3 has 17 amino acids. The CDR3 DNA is TGTGCCAGCTTGGCTGCGGCAGGGAAGGGGCTTGGAAACACCATATATTTT. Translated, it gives CASLAAAGKGLGNTIYF.

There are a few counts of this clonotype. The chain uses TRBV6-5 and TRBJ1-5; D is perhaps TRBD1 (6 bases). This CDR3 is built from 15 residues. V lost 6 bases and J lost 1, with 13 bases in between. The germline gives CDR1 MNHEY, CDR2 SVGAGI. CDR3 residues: CASSRTGSSNQPQHF. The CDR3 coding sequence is TGTGCCAGCAGCCGAACAGGGTCGAGCAATCAGCCCCAGCATTTT.

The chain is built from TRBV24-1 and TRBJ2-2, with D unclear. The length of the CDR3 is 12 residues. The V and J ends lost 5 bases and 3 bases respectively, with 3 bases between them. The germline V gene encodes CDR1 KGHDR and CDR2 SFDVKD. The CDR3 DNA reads TGTGCCACCAGTGCCTACACCGGGGAGCTGTTTTTT. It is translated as CATSAYTGELFF.

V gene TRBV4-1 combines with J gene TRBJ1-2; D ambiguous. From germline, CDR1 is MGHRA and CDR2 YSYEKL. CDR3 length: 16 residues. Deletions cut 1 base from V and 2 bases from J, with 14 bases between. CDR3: CASSQVSQFENYGYTF. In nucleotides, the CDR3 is TGCGCCAGCAGCCAAGTGTCCCAGTTTGAAAACTATGGCTACACCTTC.

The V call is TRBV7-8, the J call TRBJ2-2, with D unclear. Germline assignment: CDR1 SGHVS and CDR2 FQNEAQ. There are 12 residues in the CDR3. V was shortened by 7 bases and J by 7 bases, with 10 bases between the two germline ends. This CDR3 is CASIGPHGELFF. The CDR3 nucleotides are TGTGCCAGCATCGGCCCCCACGGGGAGCTGTTTTTT.

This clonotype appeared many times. The CDR3 reads CASSQVRDSNTEAFF. CDR3 in DNA: TGTGCCAGCAGCCAAGTGCGAGACAGCAACACTGAAGCTTTCTTT. The genes are TRBV14 and TRBJ1-1; possibly TRBD1 for D (5 bases). The V gene's germline CDR1 is SGHDN and CDR2 FVKESK. This CDR3 is built from 15 residues. V was cut by 1 base and J by 2 bases, with 11 bases left in between.

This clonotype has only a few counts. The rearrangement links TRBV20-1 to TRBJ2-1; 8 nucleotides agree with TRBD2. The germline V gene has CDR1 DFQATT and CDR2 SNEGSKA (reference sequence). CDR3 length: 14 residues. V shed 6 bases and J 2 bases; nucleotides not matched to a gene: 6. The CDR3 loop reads CSAYGGRTYNEQFF. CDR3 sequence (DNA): TGCAGTGCGTACGGCGGGAGGACCTACAATGAGCAGTTCTTC.

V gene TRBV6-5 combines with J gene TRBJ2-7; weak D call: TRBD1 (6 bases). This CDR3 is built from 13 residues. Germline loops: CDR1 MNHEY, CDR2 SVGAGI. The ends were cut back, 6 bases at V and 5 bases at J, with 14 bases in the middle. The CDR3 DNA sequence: TGTGCCAGCAGCCGGGGTGGGGGCCACGAGCAGTACTTC. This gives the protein CASSRGGGHEQYF.

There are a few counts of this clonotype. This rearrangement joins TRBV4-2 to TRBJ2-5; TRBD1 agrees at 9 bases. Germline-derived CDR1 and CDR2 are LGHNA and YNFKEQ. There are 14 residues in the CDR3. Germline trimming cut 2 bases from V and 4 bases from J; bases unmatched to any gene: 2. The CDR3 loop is CASSQRTGVETQYF. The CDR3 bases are TGTGCCAGCAGCCAACGGACAGGGGTAGAGACCCAGTACTTC.

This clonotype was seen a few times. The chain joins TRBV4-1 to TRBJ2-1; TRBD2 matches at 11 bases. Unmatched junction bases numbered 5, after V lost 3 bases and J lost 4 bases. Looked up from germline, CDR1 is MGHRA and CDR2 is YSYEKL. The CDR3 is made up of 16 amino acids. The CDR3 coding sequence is TGCGCCAGCAGCCACACCGGGACTAGCGGTTACAATGAGCAGTTCTTC. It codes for CASSHTGTSGYNEQFF.

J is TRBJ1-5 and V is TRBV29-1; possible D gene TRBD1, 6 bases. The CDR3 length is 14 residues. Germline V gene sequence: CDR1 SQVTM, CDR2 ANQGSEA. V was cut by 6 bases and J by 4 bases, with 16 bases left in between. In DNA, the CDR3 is TGCAGCGTCCTTGACCGGGACAATAATCAGCCCCAGCATTTT. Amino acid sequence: CSVLDRDNNQPQHF.

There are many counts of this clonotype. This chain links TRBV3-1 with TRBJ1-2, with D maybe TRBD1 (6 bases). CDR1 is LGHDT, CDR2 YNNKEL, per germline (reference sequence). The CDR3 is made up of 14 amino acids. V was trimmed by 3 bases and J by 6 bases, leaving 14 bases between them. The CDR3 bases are TGTGCCAGCAGCCAGCTCGCAGGGGCCAATGGCTACACCTTC. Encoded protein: CASSQLAGANGYTF.

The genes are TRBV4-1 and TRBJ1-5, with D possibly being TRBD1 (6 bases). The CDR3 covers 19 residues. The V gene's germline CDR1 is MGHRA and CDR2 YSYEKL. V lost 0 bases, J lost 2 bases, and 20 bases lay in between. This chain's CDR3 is CASSQDVRQATWGNQPQHF. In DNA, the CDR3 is TGCGCCAGCAGCCAAGATGTACGACAGGCCACGTGGGGCAATCAGCCCCAGCATTTT.

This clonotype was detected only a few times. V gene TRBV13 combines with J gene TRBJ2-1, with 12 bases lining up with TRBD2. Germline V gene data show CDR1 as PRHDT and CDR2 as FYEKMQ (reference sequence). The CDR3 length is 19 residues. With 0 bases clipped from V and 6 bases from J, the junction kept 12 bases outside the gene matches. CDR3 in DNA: TGTGCCAGCAGCTTAGGACTAGCGGGAGGCTTACCCCACGGCAATGAGCAGTTCTTC. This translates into CASSLGLAGGLPHGNEQFF.

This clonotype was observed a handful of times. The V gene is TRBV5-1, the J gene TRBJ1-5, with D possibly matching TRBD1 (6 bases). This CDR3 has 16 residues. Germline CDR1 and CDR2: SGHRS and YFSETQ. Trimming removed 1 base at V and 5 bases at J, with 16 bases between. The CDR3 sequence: CASSLSGMDSYQPQHF. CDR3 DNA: TGCGCCAGCAGCTTGAGTGGTATGGACAGTTATCAGCCCCAGCATTTT.

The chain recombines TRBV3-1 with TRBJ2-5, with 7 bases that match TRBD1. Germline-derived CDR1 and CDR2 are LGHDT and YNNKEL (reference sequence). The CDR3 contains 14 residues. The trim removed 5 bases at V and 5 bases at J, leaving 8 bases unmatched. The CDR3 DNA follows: TGTGCCAGCAGCGGGGGACAGCTCTCGGAGACCCAGTACTTC. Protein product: CASSGGQLSETQYF.

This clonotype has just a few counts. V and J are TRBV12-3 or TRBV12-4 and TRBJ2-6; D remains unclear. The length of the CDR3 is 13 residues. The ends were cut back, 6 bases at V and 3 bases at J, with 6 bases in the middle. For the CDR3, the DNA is TGTGCCAGCAGGTACGGTGGGGCCAACGTCCTGACTTTC. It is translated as CASRYGGANVLTF.

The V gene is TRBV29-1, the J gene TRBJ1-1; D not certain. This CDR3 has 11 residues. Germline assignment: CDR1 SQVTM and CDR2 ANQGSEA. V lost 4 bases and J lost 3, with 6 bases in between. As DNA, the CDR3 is TGCAGCGTTGCCGGGGACACTGAAGCTTTCTTT. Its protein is CSVAGDTEAFF.